This T cell receptor (beta chain) was sequenced for a study of blood T cell repertoires in COVID-19. Across the whole study: Sources were T cells, B-cell-depleted T cells, or PBMCs; the material itself was cDNA or gDNA.

J was trimmed by 6 bases and V by 0 bases; bases with no gene match: 6. CDR1 and CDR2 from the germline V gene are SGHDT and YYEEEE. The CDR3 spans 15 residues. Assay: immunoSEQ multiplex PCR; the TCRdb copy retains only in-frame clones and omits some. The repertoire holds more than 25,000 clones, with 90% as singletons. Sequencing was carried out using peripheral blood. The receptor was isolated from a man between 65 and 80 years old with active or convalescent COVID-19. The V call is TRBV5-6, the J call TRBJ1-1, with 9 bases identical to TRBD1. The CDR3 spells CASSLGGTGRAEAFF. The CDR3 DNA reads as TGTGCCAGCAGCTTGGGCGGGACAGGGAGGGCTGAAGCTTTCTTT.